A selection of T cell receptor beta chains follows, all from one sample in a study of T cell repertoires in cytomegalovirus infection. TCRdb redid the calling of the reads with MiXCR, one entry per CDR3 protein. The table includes approximately 910,000 distinct CDR3 sequences, approximately 31% detected once. Antigens of these TCRs are unknown. Sequences were derived from cultured CD8+ T cells from PBMCs, sampled from culture after CMV antigen stimulation. The receptors were gathered from a human donor in good health (CMV status not recorded). Some clones in this sample may be carry-over from other donors' samples. Each CDR3 is given with its conserved first and last residue. The order of the fields is D gene, clone size, V gene, J gene, CDR3 DNA, CDR3 protein. The D gene is left open where the match is weak. Only part of the rows carry a size: once, few, many, or a class if the clone is expanded.

d_call: .
clone_size: .
v_call: TRBV2
j_call: TRBJ1-1
cdr3_nt: TGTGCCAGCAGTGAATGGACCACTCCGAACACTGAAGCTTTCTTT
cdr3_aa: CASSEWTTPNTEAFF

d_call: .
clone_size: many
v_call: TRBV7-6
j_call: TRBJ2-7
cdr3_nt: TGTGCCAGCAGCTTAGCGTCTGGGACCGCCCTCGAGCAGTACTTC
cdr3_aa: CASSLASGTALEQYF

d_call: TRBD2
clone_size: few
v_call: TRBV11-2
j_call: TRBJ2-3
cdr3_nt: TGTGCCAGCAGCTTAGATCCGGGGTGGGTTCTAGCGGGGGGCACAGATACGCAGTATTTT
cdr3_aa: CASSLDPGWVLAGGTDTQYF

d_call: TRBD1
clone_size: .
v_call: TRBV5-1
j_call: TRBJ2-3
cdr3_nt: TGCGCCAGCAGCTTGGGGACAGGGGTAAATACGCAGTATTTT
cdr3_aa: CASSLGTGVNTQYF

d_call: TRBD2
clone_size: .
v_call: TRBV7-3
j_call: TRBJ2-1
cdr3_nt: TGTGCCAGCAGCGTAGGGAGACTAGCGGGGGTTAATGAGCAGTTCTTC
cdr3_aa: CASSVGRLAGVNEQFF

d_call: .
clone_size: many
v_call: TRBV7-8
j_call: TRBJ2-1
cdr3_nt: TGTGCCAGCAGCTTAGTAAGGAGTGGGACCGTCAGCTCCTACAATGAGCAGTTCTTC
cdr3_aa: CASSLVRSGTVSSYNEQFF

d_call: .
clone_size: .
v_call: TRBV5-4
j_call: TRBJ2-5
cdr3_nt: TGTGCCAGCAGCTTGATCCCGGGGGCGGAGACCCAGTACTTC
cdr3_aa: CASSLIPGAETQYF

d_call: TRBD1
clone_size: once
v_call: TRBV10-2
j_call: TRBJ1-1
cdr3_nt: TGCGCCAGCAGTGAGTCTTGGCAGGGGGATGAAGCTTTCTTT
cdr3_aa: CASSESWQGDEAFF

d_call: .
clone_size: many
v_call: TRBV7-3
j_call: TRBJ2-3
cdr3_nt: TGTGCCAGCAGCCCCGAGGGGCTCGGCACAGATACGCAGTATTTT
cdr3_aa: CASSPEGLGTDTQYF

d_call: TRBD1
clone_size: many
v_call: TRBV5-1
j_call: TRBJ1-5
cdr3_nt: TGCGCCAGCAGCCCCGGGACAGGGGGTCTTCAGCCCCAGCATTTT
cdr3_aa: CASSPGTGGLQPQHF

d_call: TRBD2
clone_size: .
v_call: TRBV7-9
j_call: TRBJ2-1
cdr3_nt: TGTGCCAGCAGCTTCCCTACTAGCGGGGGGATCAATGAGCAGTTCTTC
cdr3_aa: CASSFPTSGGINEQFF

d_call: .
clone_size: .
v_call: TRBV15
j_call: TRBJ2-7
cdr3_nt: TGTGCCACCAGCGCCAGAGGACAGAGCTACGAGCAGTACTTC
cdr3_aa: CATSARGQSYEQYF

d_call: TRBD1
clone_size: few
v_call: TRBV18
j_call: TRBJ1-5
cdr3_nt: TGTGCCAGCTCGCTCACCGGGGGGGACAGCTACAACTTTATGGGTCAGCCCCAGCATTTT
cdr3_aa: CASSLTGGDSYNFMGQPQHF

d_call: TRBD1
clone_size: many
v_call: TRBV7-6
j_call: TRBJ2-1
cdr3_nt: TGTGCCAGCAGCTTAGGGACAGGGATCGCCTATGAGCAGTTCTTC
cdr3_aa: CASSLGTGIAYEQFF

d_call: .
clone_size: many
v_call: TRBV7-6
j_call: TRBJ1-6
cdr3_nt: TGTGCCAGCAGCCTCTCTGAGGGTGATAATTCACCCCTCCACTTT
cdr3_aa: CASSLSEGDNSPLHF

d_call: TRBD1
clone_size: once
v_call: TRBV2
j_call: TRBJ2-2
cdr3_nt: TGTGCCAGCACCCCCCCGGACAGGGTCCCCGGGGAGCTGTTTTTT
cdr3_aa: CASTPPDRVPGELFF

d_call: TRBD1
clone_size: few
v_call: TRBV5-6
j_call: TRBJ2-2
cdr3_nt: TGTGCCAGCAGCCCAACCGACAGGGCGGTTGACGGGGAGCTGTTTTTT
cdr3_aa: CASSPTDRAVDGELFF

d_call: .
clone_size: many
v_call: TRBV11-3
j_call: TRBJ2-5
cdr3_nt: TGTGCCAGCAGCTCAAGGGGCGGGGAACGTTCAGAGACCCAGTACTTC
cdr3_aa: CASSSRGGERSETQYF

d_call: TRBD2
clone_size: .
v_call: TRBV7-9
j_call: TRBJ2-5
cdr3_nt: TGTGCCAGCCCCGGGGAGCGGGGGAGCCAAGAGACCCAGTACTTC
cdr3_aa: CASPGERGSQETQYF

d_call: .
clone_size: many
v_call: TRBV28
j_call: TRBJ1-5
cdr3_nt: TGTGCCAGCAGTTTCGATTGGGGTGGGCAGCCCCAGCATTTT
cdr3_aa: CASSFDWGGQPQHF

d_call: TRBD1
clone_size: few
v_call: TRBV15
j_call: TRBJ1-3
cdr3_nt: TGTGCCACCAGTAAGGACAGGACCTCTGGAAACACCATATATTTT
cdr3_aa: CATSKDRTSGNTIYF

d_call: .
clone_size: many
v_call: TRBV11-3
j_call: TRBJ2-1
cdr3_nt: TGTGCCAGCAGCTCTTCCCCCTACAATGAGCAGTTCTTC
cdr3_aa: CASSSSPYNEQFF

d_call: .
clone_size: .
v_call: TRBV27
j_call: TRBJ2-7
cdr3_nt: TGTGCCAGCAGTTTATCAGGGGCCTTAAGTTGGGAGCAGTACTTC
cdr3_aa: CASSLSGALSWEQYF

d_call: .
clone_size: few
v_call: TRBV7-9
j_call: TRBJ2-1
cdr3_nt: TGTGCCAGCAGCTCGCCCGACCGGAGCTCCTACAATGAGCAGTTCTTC
cdr3_aa: CASSSPDRSSYNEQFF

d_call: .
clone_size: .
v_call: TRBV4-2
j_call: TRBJ1-1
cdr3_nt: TGTGCCAGCAGCCAAGATCCCGCCCTCGGTGGGGCCCGTGAAGCTTTCTTT
cdr3_aa: CASSQDPALGGAREAFF

d_call: .
clone_size: .
v_call: TRBV7-6
j_call: TRBJ2-2
cdr3_nt: TGTGCCAGCAGCTCCATGGACCGATCGAACACCGGGGAGCTGTTTTTT
cdr3_aa: CASSSMDRSNTGELFF

d_call: TRBD2
clone_size: .
v_call: TRBV10-2
j_call: TRBJ2-2
cdr3_nt: TGCGCCAGCAGTGGTCGAGCGGGGGAGTACCGCGGGGAGCTGTTTTTT
cdr3_aa: CASSGRAGEYRGELFF

d_call: .
clone_size: few
v_call: TRBV4-2
j_call: TRBJ2-1
cdr3_nt: TGTGCCAGCAGCCAAGATACTGGGCTAGCTGGATCCTACAATGAGCAGTTCTTC
cdr3_aa: CASSQDTGLAGSYNEQFF

d_call: .
clone_size: many
v_call: TRBV7-9
j_call: TRBJ1-5
cdr3_nt: TGTGCCAGCAGCTTAGCGGACGGCAATCAGCCCCAGCATTTT
cdr3_aa: CASSLADGNQPQHF